These T cell receptor beta chains were read from a single sample in a study of T cells after yellow fever vaccination. TCRdb re-called the 5' RACE reads through MiXCR, storing one row per CDR3 protein. The sample comprises 320,000 or so distinct CDR3 sequences, approximately 8% of which are singletons, and roughly 15% rests with the top ten. The specimen comprised PBMCs, sampled around 45 days after the first yellow fever vaccination. These receptors came from a man younger than 35 who received the YFV17D yellow fever vaccine. The CDR3 runs from the conserved cysteine through the conserved F or W. The order of the fields is clone size, V gene, D gene, J gene, CDR3 protein, CDR3 DNA. The D gene is left open where the match is weak. Clone size is shown for a subset of rows, as once, few, many or a class of expanded clone.

>NA|TRBV11-2|NA|TRBJ1-6
CASSLFSPPLSYNSPLHF
TGTGCCAGCAGCTTATTCTCTCCCCCCCTCTCCTATAATTCACCCCTCCACTTT
>many|TRBV7-2|TRBD2|TRBJ2-1
CASTLGTSGYNEQFF
TGTGCCAGCACCCTAGGGACTAGCGGTTACAATGAGCAGTTCTTC
>NA|TRBV4-2|TRBD1|TRBJ2-4
CASSQDLRQGFFGNIQYF
TGTGCCAGCAGCCAAGATTTGAGACAGGGCTTTTTTGGAAACATTCAGTACTTC
>few|TRBV3-1|TRBD1|TRBJ2-1
CASSGRGRGEQFF
TGTGCCAGCAGCGGCAGGGGGCGAGGTGAGCAGTTCTTC
>NA|TRBV7-2|NA|TRBJ1-1
CASSSLGRSTEAFF
TGTGCCAGCAGCTCCCTGGGGAGGTCGACTGAAGCTTTCTTT
>NA|TRBV7-6|NA|TRBJ2-3
CASSSLWAGTAGTDTQYF
TGTGCCAGCAGCTCCCTCTGGGCGGGGACAGCCGGCACAGATACGCAGTATTTT
>few|TRBV7-9|NA|TRBJ1-1
CASSFIPREAFF
TGTGCCAGCAGCTTCATCCCGAGGGAAGCTTTCTTT
>NA|TRBV7-2|NA|TRBJ2-7
CASSTPADNYEQYF
TGTGCCAGCAGCACCCCAGCGGACAATTACGAGCAGTACTTC
>few|TRBV5-1|TRBD2|TRBJ2-2
CASSLAGGLAIGTGELFF
TGCGCCAGCAGCTTGGCGGGAGGACTAGCGATCGGCACCGGGGAGCTGTTTTTT
>many|TRBV4-3|NA|TRBJ2-1
CASTPTAGSSYNEQFF
TGCGCCAGCACCCCCACGGCGGGTAGCTCCTACAATGAGCAGTTCTTC
>few|TRBV5-1|TRBD1|TRBJ1-1
CASSLQGARMNTEAFF
TGCGCCAGCAGCCTGCAGGGGGCTCGGATGAACACTGAAGCTTTCTTT
>NA|TRBV4-2|TRBD2|TRBJ2-3
CASSQASGGAATQYF
TGTGCCAGCAGCCAAGCGAGCGGGGGGGCCGCGACGCAGTATTTT
>few|TRBV13|NA|TRBJ2-7
CASSLGVGDYEQYF
TGTGCCAGCAGCTTAGGAGTGGGGGACTACGAGCAGTACTTC
>NA|TRBV13|TRBD1|TRBJ2-7
CASSFRGRLREQYF
TGTGCCAGCAGCTTCAGGGGGCGGTTGAGAGAGCAGTACTTC
>many|TRBV7-2|NA|TRBJ1-1
CASSRGGMNTEAFF
TGTGCCAGCAGCCGCGGGGGGATGAACACTGAAGCTTTCTTT
>NA|TRBV15|NA|TRBJ2-2
CATSRDQTGLPGELFF
TGTGCCACCAGCAGAGACCAAACAGGGTTGCCCGGGGAGCTGTTTTTT
>few|TRBV5-1|TRBD2|TRBJ2-5
CASSFPTSGGRETQYF
TGCGCCAGCAGCTTCCCGACTAGCGGGGGTAGGGAGACCCAGTACTTC
>NA|TRBV25-1|TRBD1|TRBJ2-3
CATGQGRADTQYF
TGTGCCACGGGACAGGGGAGGGCAGATACGCAGTATTTT
>many|TRBV12-3/TRBV12-4|NA|TRBJ1-4
CASSSGQLNEKLFF
TGTGCCAGCAGTTCAGGACAGCTTAATGAAAAACTGTTTTTT
>few|TRBV18|NA|TRBJ2-1
CASSQRSDNEQFF
TGTGCCAGCTCTCAGAGGTCAGACAATGAGCAGTTCTTC
>few|TRBV4-2|NA|TRBJ2-6
CASSQDINSGANVLTF
TGTGCCAGCAGCCAAGACATCAACTCTGGGGCCAACGTCCTGACTTTC
>few|TRBV10-3|NA|TRBJ2-7
CAISVDRSYEQYF
TGTGCCATCAGTGTGGACCGATCCTACGAGCAGTACTTC
>NA|TRBV6-2/TRBV6-3|NA|TRBJ1-2
CATVRDDLVTNYGYTF
TGTGCCACCGTACGGGACGACTTGGTCACTAACTATGGCTACACCTTC
>few|TRBV4-1|TRBD2|TRBJ2-3
CASSQYESSGGRTDTQYF
TGCGCCAGCAGCCAATACGAATCTAGCGGGGGGCGCACAGATACGCAGTATTTT
>few|TRBV6-2/TRBV6-3|NA|TRBJ2-1
CASSQGTYNEQFF
TGTGCCAGCAGTCAGGGGACCTACAATGAGCAGTTCTTC
>NA|TRBV7-8|TRBD1|TRBJ1-1
CASSETRDRGEAFF
TGTGCCAGCAGCGAAACCCGGGACAGGGGTGAAGCTTTCTTT
>few|TRBV30|NA|TRBJ1-5
CAWEPGTNQPQHF
TGTGCCTGGGAGCCTGGGACAAATCAGCCCCAGCATTTT
>few|TRBV7-9|NA|TRBJ1-6
CASSPTGDPSRKPLHF
TGTGCCAGCAGCCCGACGGGGGACCCTAGTAGGAAACCCCTCCACTTT
>NA|TRBV5-1|NA|TRBJ1-4
CASSLKGGWGKLFF
TGCGCCAGCAGCTTGAAAGGGGGATGGGGAAAACTGTTTTTT
>many|TRBV3-1|TRBD2|TRBJ2-3
CASSPTSGVTDTQYF
TGTGCCAGCAGCCCGACTAGCGGAGTCACAGATACGCAGTATTTT
>NA|TRBV6-1|NA|TRBJ1-2
CASTLGPLNYGYTF
TGTGCCAGTACCCTTGGACCCCTTAACTATGGCTACACCTTC
>few|TRBV6-5|NA|TRBJ1-2
CASSYGVGTNGYTF
TGTGCCAGCAGTTATGGAGTAGGGACGAATGGCTACACCTTC
>few|TRBV30|NA|TRBJ2-1
CAWKSLNNEQFF
TGTGCCTGGAAGTCTCTCAACAATGAGCAGTTCTTC
>few|TRBV11-1|NA|TRBJ1-2
CASSLDLSYPRANYGYTF
TGTGCCAGCAGCTTAGACCTCAGTTATCCGCGAGCTAACTATGGCTACACCTTC
>NA|TRBV5-1|NA|TRBJ2-5
CASKGGNHAQLLDF
TGCGCCAGTAAAGGGGGAAACCACGCTCAATTGTTGGACTTC
>few|TRBV29-1|TRBD1|TRBJ1-2
CSVGVGGTGDYGYTF
TGCAGCGTGGGGGTAGGGGGCACAGGAGACTATGGCTACACCTTC
>few|TRBV5-1|NA|TRBJ1-2
CASSDGTSNYGYTF
TGCGCCAGCAGTGACGGGACTTCTAACTATGGCTACACCTTC
>few|TRBV18|TRBD1|TRBJ1-2
CASSPGTGTGYTF
TGTGCCAGCTCACCAGGGACAGGGACCGGCTACACCTTC
>NA|TRBV6-2/TRBV6-3|NA|TRBJ1-1
CASSYTLRHTEAFF
TGTGCCAGCAGTTACACCTTACGGCACACTGAAGCTTTCTTT
>NA|TRBV7-2|TRBD1|TRBJ1-3
CASSDLGTGYGNTIYF
TGTGCCAGCAGCGACCTAGGGACAGGATATGGAAACACCATATATTTT
>NA|TRBV12-3/TRBV12-4|NA|TRBJ1-4
CASSLPQNEKLFF
TGTGCCAGCAGTTTACCCCAGAATGAAAAACTGTTTTTT
>many|TRBV5-1|NA|TRBJ2-5
CASSLYGGEGTQYF
TGCGCCAGCAGCTTGTACGGCGGGGAAGGGACCCAGTACTTC
>NA|TRBV9|TRBD2|TRBJ2-3
CASSVEGTSVGDTQYF
TGTGCCAGCAGCGTAGAAGGGACTAGCGTCGGAGATACGCAGTATTTT
>NA|TRBV7-2|NA|TRBJ2-3
CASSPRRSGLDTQYF
TGTGCCAGCAGCCCCCGGCGGTCAGGGTTAGATACGCAGTATTTT
>few|TRBV12-3/TRBV12-4|TRBD2|TRBJ2-5
CASSGGGRQETQYF
TGTGCCAGCAGCGGCGGGGGAAGACAAGAGACCCAGTACTTC
>few|TRBV7-7|NA|TRBJ2-2
CASSLNRVFHTGELFF
TGTGCCAGCAGCCTGAACAGGGTTTTCCACACCGGGGAGCTGTTTTTT
>many|TRBV7-2|NA|TRBJ1-1
CASSLISWSNTEAFF
TGTGCCAGCAGCTTAATAAGCTGGTCGAACACTGAAGCTTTCTTT
>NA|TRBV14|NA|TRBJ1-2
CASGTDYGYTF
TGTGCCAGCGGCACAGATTATGGCTACACCTTC
>NA|TRBV12-3/TRBV12-4|TRBD1|TRBJ2-7
CASSFRQGAYEQYF
TGTGCCAGCAGTTTTAGGCAGGGGGCCTACGAGCAGTACTTC
>many|TRBV15|NA|TRBJ2-1
CATSRVQGNEQFF
TGTGCCACCAGCAGAGTCCAGGGGAATGAGCAGTTCTTC
>many|TRBV5-1|NA|TRBJ1-1
CASSLSQRTEAFF
TGCGCCAGCAGCTTGTCTCAGCGAACTGAAGCTTTCTTT
>NA|TRBV4-3|NA|TRBJ1-1
CASSQDRGPSEAFF
TGCGCCAGCAGCCAAGATCGGGGGCCGTCTGAAGCTTTCTTT
>few|TRBV5-1|NA|TRBJ2-3
CASSRRTDTDTQYF
TGCGCCAGCAGCCGACGGACAGACACAGATACGCAGTATTTT